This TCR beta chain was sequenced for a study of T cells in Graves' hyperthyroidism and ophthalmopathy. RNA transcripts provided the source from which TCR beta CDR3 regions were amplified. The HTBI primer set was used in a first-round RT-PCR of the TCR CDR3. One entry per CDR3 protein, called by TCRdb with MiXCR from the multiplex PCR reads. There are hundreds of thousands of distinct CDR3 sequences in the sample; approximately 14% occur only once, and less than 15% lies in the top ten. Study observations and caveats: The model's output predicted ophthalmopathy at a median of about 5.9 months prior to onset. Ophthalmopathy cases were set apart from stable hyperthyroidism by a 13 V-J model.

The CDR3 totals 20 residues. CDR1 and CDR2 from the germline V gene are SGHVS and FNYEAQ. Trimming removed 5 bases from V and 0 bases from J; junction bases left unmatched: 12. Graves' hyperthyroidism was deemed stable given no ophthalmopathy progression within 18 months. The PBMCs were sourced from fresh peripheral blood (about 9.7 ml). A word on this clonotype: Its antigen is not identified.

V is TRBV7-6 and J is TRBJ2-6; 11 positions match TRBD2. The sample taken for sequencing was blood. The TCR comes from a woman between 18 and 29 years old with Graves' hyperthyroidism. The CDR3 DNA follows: TGTGCCAGCAGCCGCCGGGGTTTAGCGGGGGGGCTCTCTGGGGCCAACGTCCTGACTTTC. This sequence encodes CASSRRGLAGGLSGANVLTF.